These 23 T cell receptor beta chains originate from one sample sequenced in a study of shared clonotypes between healthy human individuals. Assay used: immunoSEQ multiplex PCR; TCRdb lists only in-frame clones, some missing. In the table there are approximately 2,300,000 clones, 85% to 95% of which are singletons. Sequenced input: naive CD4+ T cells from PBMCs. Described subset: CD45RA+ positively selected. The receptors stem from a man younger than 35 in good health. Some clones in this sample may be carry-over from other donors' samples.

The chain employs TRBV28 and TRBJ1-2; D may be TRBD1 (5 bases). Trimming took off 7 bases at V and 4 bases at J, with 19 bases between the two ends. From germline, CDR1 is MDHEN and CDR2 SYDVKM. The CDR3 covers 15 residues. CDR3 nucleotide sequence: TGTGCCAGCACTGCGGGCTTGGGCAGGGTCTATGGCTACACCTTC. Amino acid sequence: CASTAGLGRVYGYTF.

V gene TRBV6-6 combines with J gene TRBJ2-1, with a tentative D call TRBD2 (5 bases). Trimming left V 5 bases short and J 8 bases short, with 10 bases between. Germline V gene lookup returns CDR1 MNHNY and CDR2 SVGAGI (reference sequence). This CDR3 is 12 amino acids long. The CDR3 loop is CASSTSWDEQFF. As DNA, the CDR3 is TGTGCCAGCAGTACTAGTTGGGATGAGCAGTTCTTC.

Only a few counts were recorded for this clone. The J gene is TRBJ2-2, the V gene TRBV11-2, with a tentative D call TRBD2 (6 bases). Per germline, CDR1 SGHAT and CDR2 FQNNGV. V lost 5 bases and J 13 bases, leaving 23 bases between the germline ends. The CDR3 has 15 amino acids. The CDR3 bases are TGTGCCAGCAGCCCCCGACTAGACTCGGGGCTGACGCTGTTTTTT. Translating it yields CASSPRLDSGLTLFF. The complete variable domain, with remaining parts taken from reference TRBV11-2 and TRBJ2-2, reads EAGVAQSPRYKIIEKRQSVAFWCNPISGHATLYWYQQILGQGPKLLIQFQNNGVVDDSQLPKDRFSAERLKGVDSTLKIQPAKLEDSAVYLCASSPRLDSGLTLFFGEGSRLTVL.

The rearrangement links TRBV6-6 to TRBJ1-4, with D hard to call. The CDR3 length is 14 residues. The V and J ends lost 6 bases and 0 bases respectively, with 8 bases between them. CDR1 and CDR2 from the germline V gene are MNHNY and SVGAGI (reference sequence). The CDR3 here is CASSTHATNEKLFF. The CDR3 DNA is TGTGCCAGCAGCACACATGCAACTAATGAAAAACTGTTTTTT.

This chain uses TRBV9 with TRBJ1-4; possibly TRBD1 for D (6 bases). Trimming stripped 1 base from V and 6 bases from J, with 13 bases between. CDR1 is SGDLS and CDR2 is YYNGEE in the germline V gene. The CDR3 covers 15 residues. CDR3 region: CASSVSPGEDEKLFF. The CDR3 DNA is TGTGCCAGCAGCGTATCGCCAGGGGAGGATGAAAAACTGTTTTTT.

The rearrangement joins TRBV7-9 to TRBJ1-5; no clear D. The CDR3 consists of 13 residues. Germline CDR1 and CDR2: SEHNR and FQNEAQ (reference sequence). Trimming left V 5 bases short and J 5 bases short, with 10 bases between. CDR3 DNA sequence: TGTGCCAGCAGCCCGTTGGGTGATCAGCCCCAGCATTTT. Translating it yields CASSPLGDQPQHF. Using reference TRBV7-9 and TRBJ1-5 for the parts outside the CDR3, the full variable domain is DTGVSQNPRHKITKRGQNVTFRCDPISEHNRLYWYRQTLGQGPEFLTYFQNEAQLEKSRLLSDRFSAERPKGSFSTLEIQRTEQGDSAMYLCASSPLGDQPQHFGDGTRLSIL.

About this clone itself: This specimen includes other DNA sequences encoding the same CDR3. The chain combines TRBV18 with TRBJ1-1; 7 bases are a match to TRBD1. The V and J ends lost 4 bases and 3 bases, in that order; junction bases with no gene match: 2. CDR3 length: 13 residues. The germline CDR1 and CDR2 sequences are KGHSH and LQKENI. This CDR3 reads CASSLQGDTEAFF. The CDR3 DNA is TGTGCCAGCTCACTCCAGGGGGACACTGAAGCTTTCTTT.

A note on this clone: Other DNA sequences from this sample encode an identical CDR3 as well. The genes are TRBV7-2 and TRBJ2-5, with a tentative D call TRBD2 (6 bases). The CDR3 covers 14 residues. CDR1 is SGHTA, CDR2 FQGNSA, per germline. The V end lost 0 bases, the J end lost 4 bases, and 9 bases lay between the germline ends. The CDR3 DNA reads as TGTGCCAGCAGCTTAGCGGGAGGAGGAGAGACCCAGTACTTC. Its protein is CASSLAGGGETQYF.

The chain joins TRBV18 to TRBJ2-5; possibly TRBD1 for D (5 bases). Germline values: CDR1 KGHSH, CDR2 LQKENI. This CDR3 comprises 15 residues. The V end lost 3 bases, the J end lost 1 base, and 12 bases lay between the germline ends. In DNA, the CDR3 is TGTGCCAGCTCACCTCGAATTGACAGCCAAGAGACCCAGTACTTC. Encoded protein: CASSPRIDSQETQYF.

The chain combines TRBV2 with TRBJ1-1; unclear D gene. The germline CDR1 and CDR2 sequences are SNHLY and FYNNEI. This CDR3 spans 14 amino acids. Trimming took off 5 bases at V and 3 bases at J, with 13 bases between the two ends. CDR3 DNA: TGTGCCAGCAGTTATGACACCCTTTACACTGAAGCTTTCTTT. Amino acid sequence: CASSYDTLYTEAFF.

The chain employs TRBV27 and TRBJ2-7; D gene ambiguous. Germline CDR1 is MNHEY and CDR2 is SMNVEV (reference sequence). The CDR3 consists of 18 residues. V was shortened by 8 bases and J by 2 bases, with 28 bases between the two germline ends. CDR3 nucleotide sequence: TGTGCCAGCTCCCCCCCGTGGGGTAGATCCACACCTCCCTACGAGCAGTACTTC. It codes for CASSPPWGRSTPPYEQYF.

J is TRBJ1-2 and V is TRBV28, with D perhaps matching TRBD1 (5 bases). CDR3 length: 15 amino acids. The germline CDR1 and CDR2 sequences are MDHEN and SYDVKM. V lost 5 bases, J lost 0 bases, and 13 bases lay in between. In DNA form, the CDR3 reads TGTGCCAGCAGTCTGGCGACAGCAGCTAACTATGGCTACACCTTC. Protein sequence: CASSLATAANYGYTF.

The chain uses TRBV15 and TRBJ2-7, with D perhaps matching TRBD2 (5 bases). Germline V gene data show CDR1 as LNHNV and CDR2 as YYDKDF (reference sequence). Trimming shortened V by 0 bases and J by 5 bases, and 23 bases separated the two germline ends. The length of the CDR3 is 18 residues. Here the CDR3 reads CATSRDSGFERPEHEQYF. The CDR3 DNA sequence: TGTGCCACCAGCAGAGATTCGGGGTTTGAACGACCCGAACACGAGCAGTACTTC.

This chain joins TRBV15 and TRBJ1-5; no clear D. The CDR3 extends over 17 amino acids. The V and J ends lost 0 bases and 1 base respectively, with 13 bases between them. The germline V gene has CDR1 LNHNV and CDR2 YYDKDF (reference sequence). In DNA form, the CDR3 reads TGTGCCACCAGCAGAGATACTTTTGGGCAGAGCAATCAGCCCCAGCATTTT. Translating gives CATSRDTFGQSNQPQHF.

V gene TRBV25-1 combines with J gene TRBJ1-4; the D is unclear. The CDR3 loop spans 16 amino acids. V was trimmed by 0 bases and J by 0 bases, leaving 8 bases between them. From germline, CDR1 is MGHDK and CDR2 SYGVNS. CDR3 region: CASSEYDSATNEKLFF. The CDR3 DNA is TGTGCCAGCAGTGAATACGACTCCGCAACTAATGAAAAACTGTTTTTT.

The rearrangement joins TRBV10-3 to TRBJ1-1, with D possibly matching TRBD1 (6 bases). Germline loops: CDR1 ENHRY, CDR2 SYGVKD. CDR3 length equals 14 residues. The V gene lost 3 bases and the J gene lost 11 bases, with 19 bases spanning the gap. The chain's CDR3 is CAISEQGTTKTAFF. The DNA for the CDR3 is TGTGCCATCAGTGAACAGGGTACGACGAAGACGGCTTTCTTT.

The rearrangement uses TRBV7-6 and TRBJ2-3; 7 bases line up with TRBD2. J lost 2 bases, V lost 0 bases, and 5 bases had no gene match. Germline V gives CDR1 SGHVS, CDR2 FNYEAQ. The length of the CDR3 is 16 residues. The CDR3: CASSLAGGSSTDTQYF. The CDR3, as DNA: TGTGCCAGCAGCTTAGCTGGCGGGAGTTCCACAGATACGCAGTATTTT.

V gene TRBV7-2 combines with J gene TRBJ2-7; TRBD2 matches at 14 bases. CDR1 SGHTA and CDR2 FQGNSA come from the germline V gene. The J segment lost 7 bases and the V segment lost 2 bases, leaving 13 bases of the junction unmatched. The length of the CDR3 is 18 residues. The CDR3 here is CASSLSPPRLAGGGEQYF. The CDR3 DNA reads TGTGCCAGCAGCTTAAGCCCTCCCCGACTAGCGGGAGGGGGTGAGCAGTACTTC.

This clone was picked up one time. The V gene is TRBV28, the J gene TRBJ1-2, with D unresolved. V was pared by 6 bases and J by 7 bases, with 18 bases between. The CDR3 sequence is 14 residues long. Germline loops: CDR1 MDHEN, CDR2 SYDVKM. The CDR3, as DNA: TGTGCCAGCAGCTCCGCGTCAGACCGTTCTGGCTACACCTTC. Its translation is CASSSASDRSGYTF.

The genes are TRBV30 and TRBJ1-2; D may be TRBD1 (5 bases). The length of the CDR3 is 14 residues. The germline V and J ends were trimmed by 0 bases and 8 bases, with 16 bases remaining between them. Per germline, CDR1 GTSNPN and CDR2 SVGIG (reference sequence). The CDR3 sequence: CAWSVEVKGSGYTF. The DNA of the CDR3 is TGTGCCTGGAGTGTAGAGGTGAAGGGGAGCGGCTACACCTTC.

This clone was seen more than once but under ten times. Other nucleotide sequences from this sample produce the same CDR3. The chain combines TRBV28 with TRBJ1-2; TRBD1 matches at 8 bases. With V trimmed by 6 bases and J by 2 bases, 2 bases remained unmatched. The CDR3 runs to 13 residues. CDR1 is MDHEN, CDR2 SYDVKM, per germline. The CDR3 loop reads CASRSGGNYGYTF. The CDR3 DNA is TGTGCCAGCAGATCAGGGGGCAACTATGGCTACACCTTC.

The rearrangement joins TRBV6-1 to TRBJ1-5; 9 nucleotides align to TRBD1. V gave up 1 base and J gave up 6 bases; unmatched junction bases: 10. This CDR3 has 17 amino acids. Germline CDR1 and CDR2: MNHNS and SASEGT. As DNA, the CDR3 is TGTGCCAGCAGTGAAGGAGTACTTGGGACAGGGCTTCAGCCCCAGCATTTT. Translating it yields CASSEGVLGTGLQPQHF.

The chain joins TRBV7-3 to TRBJ2-6, with TRBD1 as a possible D gene (6 bases). Trimming pared 4 bases from V and 0 bases from J, leaving 7 bases between. Germline values: CDR1 SGHTA, CDR2 FQGTGA. The CDR3 is 15 amino acids. CDR3 sequence reads: CASSSDSSGANVLTF. The CDR3 DNA sequence: TGTGCCAGCAGCTCGGACAGCTCTGGGGCCAACGTCCTGACTTTC.